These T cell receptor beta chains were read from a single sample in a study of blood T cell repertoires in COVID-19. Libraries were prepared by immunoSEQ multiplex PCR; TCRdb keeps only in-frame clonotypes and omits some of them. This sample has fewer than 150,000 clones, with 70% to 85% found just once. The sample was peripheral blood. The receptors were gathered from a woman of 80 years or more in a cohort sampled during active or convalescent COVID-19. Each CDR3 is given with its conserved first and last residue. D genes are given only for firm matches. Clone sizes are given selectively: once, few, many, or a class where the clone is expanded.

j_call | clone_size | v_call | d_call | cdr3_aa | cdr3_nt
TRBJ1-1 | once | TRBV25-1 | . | CASSEYRPGALNTEAFF | TGTGCCAGCAGTGAATATAGGCCAGGGGCGCTGAACACTGAAGCTTTCTTT
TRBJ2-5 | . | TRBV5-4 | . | CASSAQGPLETQYF | TGTGCCAGCAGCGCACAGGGCCCTCTGGAGACCCAGTACTTC
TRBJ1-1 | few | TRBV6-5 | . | CASSYSGIGRGTEAFF | TGTGCCAGCAGTTACTCAGGGATCGGAAGGGGGACTGAAGCTTTCTTT
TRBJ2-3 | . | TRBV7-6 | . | CASSLAVVSTDTQYF | TGTGCCAGCAGCTTAGCCGTAGTCAGCACAGATACGCAGTATTTT
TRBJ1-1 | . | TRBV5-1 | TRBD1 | CASSFSGGSNTEAFF | TGCGCCAGCAGCTTTTCAGGGGGCTCCAACACTGAAGCTTTCTTT
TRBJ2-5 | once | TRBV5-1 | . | CASSRNRQETQYF | TGCGCCAGCAGCCGGAACAGGCAAGAGACCCAGTACTTC
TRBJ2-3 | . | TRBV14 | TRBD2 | CASSRGGVQDTQYF | TGTGCCAGCAGCCGCGGGGGGGTGCAAGATACGCAGTATTTT
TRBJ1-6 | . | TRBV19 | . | CASSGGGTYNSPLHF | TGTGCCAGTAGTGGGGGAGGCACCTATAATTCACCCCTCCACTTT
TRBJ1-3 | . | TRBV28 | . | CASSSGGIGSSGNTIYF | TGTGCCAGCAGTTCCGGGGGGATAGGCAGCTCTGGAAACACCATATATTTT
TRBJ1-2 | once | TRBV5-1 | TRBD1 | CASSPNGQGAVYGYTF | TGCGCCAGCAGCCCGAACGGACAGGGGGCTGTGTATGGCTACACCTTC
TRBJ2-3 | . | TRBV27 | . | CASSFTYSTDTQYF | TGTGCCAGCAGTTTTACATATAGCACAGATACGCAGTATTTT
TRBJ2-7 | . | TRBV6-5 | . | CASSYSRGSYEQYF | TGTGCCAGCAGTTACTCGAGAGGGTCCTACGAGCAGTACTTC
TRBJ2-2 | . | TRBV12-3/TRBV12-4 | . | CASGSRGTGELFF | TGTGCCAGCGGTTCGCGGGGCACCGGGGAGCTGTTTTTT
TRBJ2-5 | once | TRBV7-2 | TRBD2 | CASSLVFGSGGAWEETQYF | TGTGCCAGCAGCTTAGTGTTTGGGAGCGGGGGGGCATGGGAAGAGACCCAGTACTTC
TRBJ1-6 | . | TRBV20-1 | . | CSASVGQAYNSPLHF | TGCAGTGCTAGTGTCGGCCAGGCCTATAATTCACCCCTCCACTTT
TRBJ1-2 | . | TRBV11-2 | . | CASSRDNHYGYTF | TGTGCCAGCAGCCGGGACAATCACTATGGCTACACCTTC